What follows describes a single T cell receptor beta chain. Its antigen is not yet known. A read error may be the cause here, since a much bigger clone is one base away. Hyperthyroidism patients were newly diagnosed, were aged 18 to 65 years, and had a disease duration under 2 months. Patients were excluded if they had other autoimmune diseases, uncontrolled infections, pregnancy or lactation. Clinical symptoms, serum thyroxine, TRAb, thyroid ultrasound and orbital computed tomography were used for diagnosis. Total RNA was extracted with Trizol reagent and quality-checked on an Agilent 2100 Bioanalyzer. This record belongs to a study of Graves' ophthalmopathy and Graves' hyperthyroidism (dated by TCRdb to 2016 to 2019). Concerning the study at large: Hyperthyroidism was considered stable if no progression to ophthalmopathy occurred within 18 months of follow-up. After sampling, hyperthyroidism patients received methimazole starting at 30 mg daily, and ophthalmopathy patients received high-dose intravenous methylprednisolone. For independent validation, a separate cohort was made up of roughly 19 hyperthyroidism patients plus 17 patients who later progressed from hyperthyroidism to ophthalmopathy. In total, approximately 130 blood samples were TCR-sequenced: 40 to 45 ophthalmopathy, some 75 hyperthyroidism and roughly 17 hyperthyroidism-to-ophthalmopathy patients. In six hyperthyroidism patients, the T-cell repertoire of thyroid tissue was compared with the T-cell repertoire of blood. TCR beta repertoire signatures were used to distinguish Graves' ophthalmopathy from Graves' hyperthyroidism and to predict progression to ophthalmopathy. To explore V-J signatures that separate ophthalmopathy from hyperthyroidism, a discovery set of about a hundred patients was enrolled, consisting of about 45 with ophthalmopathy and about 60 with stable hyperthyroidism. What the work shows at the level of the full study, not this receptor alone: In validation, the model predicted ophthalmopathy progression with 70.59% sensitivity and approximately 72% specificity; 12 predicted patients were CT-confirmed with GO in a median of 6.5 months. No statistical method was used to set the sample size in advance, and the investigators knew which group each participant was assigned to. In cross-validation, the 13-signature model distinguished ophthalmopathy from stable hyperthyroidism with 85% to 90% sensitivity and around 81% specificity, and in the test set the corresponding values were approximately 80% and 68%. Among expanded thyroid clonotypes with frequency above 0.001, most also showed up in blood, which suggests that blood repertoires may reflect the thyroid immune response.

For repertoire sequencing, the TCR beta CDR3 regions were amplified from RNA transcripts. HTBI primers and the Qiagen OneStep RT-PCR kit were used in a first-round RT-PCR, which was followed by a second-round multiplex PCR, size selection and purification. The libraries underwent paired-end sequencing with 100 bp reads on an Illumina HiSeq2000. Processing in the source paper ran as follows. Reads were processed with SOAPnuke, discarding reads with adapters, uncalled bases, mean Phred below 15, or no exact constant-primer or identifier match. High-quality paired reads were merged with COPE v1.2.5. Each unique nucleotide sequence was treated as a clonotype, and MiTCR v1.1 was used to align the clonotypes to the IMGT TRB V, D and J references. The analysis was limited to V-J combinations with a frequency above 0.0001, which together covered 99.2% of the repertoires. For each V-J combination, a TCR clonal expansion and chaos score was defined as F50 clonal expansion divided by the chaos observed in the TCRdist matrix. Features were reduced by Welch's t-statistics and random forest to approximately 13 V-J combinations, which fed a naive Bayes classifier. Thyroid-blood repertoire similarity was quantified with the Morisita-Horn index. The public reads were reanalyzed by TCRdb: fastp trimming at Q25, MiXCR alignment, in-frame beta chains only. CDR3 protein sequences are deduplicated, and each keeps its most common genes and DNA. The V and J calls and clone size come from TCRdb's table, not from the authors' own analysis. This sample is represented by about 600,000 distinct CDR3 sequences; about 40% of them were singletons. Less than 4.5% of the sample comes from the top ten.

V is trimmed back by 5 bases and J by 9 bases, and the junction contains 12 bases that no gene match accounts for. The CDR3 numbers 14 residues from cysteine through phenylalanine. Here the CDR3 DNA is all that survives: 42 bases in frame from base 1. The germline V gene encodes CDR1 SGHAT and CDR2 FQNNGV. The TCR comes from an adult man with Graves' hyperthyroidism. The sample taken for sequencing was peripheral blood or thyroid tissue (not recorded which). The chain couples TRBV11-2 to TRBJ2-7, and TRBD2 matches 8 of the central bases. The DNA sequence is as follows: TGTGCCAGCAGCCGAAACGGCGGGGCGGGGGGGCAGTACTTC. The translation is CASSRNGGAGGQYF.